Listed below are T cell receptor beta chains from one sample, sequenced in a study of lymphopenia after photon versus proton radiotherapy. The method was immunoSEQ multiplex PCR; TCRdb's version includes in-frame clones alone and lacks a portion of them. The sample gives tens of thousands of clones, roughly 87% of which show up once; 45% to 50% is in the top ten. The sequencing used peripheral blood, collected from a patient treated with proton-based radiotherapy. Every receptor here comes from a woman in her fifties or sixties with cholangiocarcinoma. Some clones in this sample may be carry-over from other donors' samples. Both conserved end residues are part of each CDR3. The D gene is left open where the match is weak. Clone size appears in some rows only: once, few, many, or a class for an expanded clone.

>TRBV18|-|TRBJ2-2|13|-
CASSRSKTGELFF
TGTGCCAGCTCACGGTCCAAAACCGGGGAGCTGTTTTTT
>TRBV5-4|-|TRBJ2-4|14|TRBD2
CASSSLADGDIQYF
TGTGCCAGCAGCTCACTAGCGGACGGGGACATTCAGTACTTC
>TRBV4-1|-|TRBJ2-1|14|TRBD2
CASTTSGGANEQFF
TGCGCCAGCACGACTAGCGGGGGGGCCAATGAGCAGTTCTTC
>TRBV7-9|-|TRBJ2-7|12|-
CASSLGRGEQYF
TGTGCCAGCAGCTTAGGGCGTGGGGAGCAGTACTTC
>TRBV9|-|TRBJ2-7|15|-
CASSEDPRASSEQYF
TGTGCCAGCAGCGAGGACCCCAGGGCTAGCTCCGAGCAGTACTTC
>TRBV7-8|-|TRBJ1-2|15|-
CASSPFDDSGYGYTF
TGTGCCAGCAGCCCTTTCGACGACAGTGGCTATGGCTACACCTTC
>TRBV25-1|-|TRBJ1-2|14|-
CASSDLSGEPGYTF
TGTGCCAGCAGTGACCTCTCAGGGGAGCCTGGCTACACCTTC
>TRBV27|-|TRBJ1-5|15|-
CASQAGRPHQGPQHF
TGTGCCAGTCAGGCCGGCCGTCCGCATCAGGGGCCCCAGCATTTT
>TRBV5-1|-|TRBJ1-1|17|TRBD1
CASSTRGVGWGNTEAFF
TGCGCCAGCAGCACCAGGGGGGTCGGTTGGGGAAACACTGAAGCTTTCTTT
>TRBV7-9|-|TRBJ1-1|15|-
CASSLGQAVNTEAFF
TGTGCCAGCAGCTTAGGTCAGGCCGTCAACACTGAAGCTTTCTTT
>TRBV5-1|-|TRBJ1-2|14|-
CASSLDVGDDGYTF
TGCGCCAGCAGCTTGGACGTGGGTGACGATGGCTACACCTTC
>TRBV4-3|once|TRBJ2-1|13|-
CASSQEISGEQFF
TGCGCCAGCAGCCAAGAAATTAGCGGTGAGCAGTTCTTC
>TRBV18|-|TRBJ1-2|19|TRBD1
CASSPTMGSQKVQGNGYTF
TGTGCCAGCTCACCGACGATGGGCAGCCAAAAAGTACAGGGGAATGGCTACACCTTC
>TRBV5-5|-|TRBJ2-7|16|TRBD2
CASSSPLAGVSYEQYF
TGTGCCAGCAGCTCCCCCCTAGCGGGGGTCTCCTACGAGCAGTACTTC
>TRBV27|-|TRBJ1-5|14|-
CASSLEQSNQPQHF
TGTGCCAGCAGTTTAGAACAGAGCAATCAGCCCCAGCATTTT
>TRBV6-5|-|TRBJ2-7|14|-
CASSYNPGPYEQYF
TGTGCCAGCAGTTATAACCCCGGGCCCTACGAGCAGTACTTC
>TRBV27|-|TRBJ1-2|17|-
CASSLYGETDGPYGYTF
TGTGCCAGCAGTTTATATGGGGAAACGGACGGTCCCTATGGCTACACCTTC
>TRBV18|-|TRBJ1-2|14|-
CASSPGDKVKGYTF
TGTGCCAGCTCACCAGGAGACAAGGTGAAGGGCTACACCTTC
>TRBV2|-|TRBJ1-1|15|-
CASSEDWAVNTEAFF
TGTGCCAGCAGTGAAGATTGGGCCGTGAACACTGAAGCTTTCTTT
>TRBV7-8|-|TRBJ1-5|17|-
CASSYKSTGSYNQPQHF
TGTGCCAGCAGCTACAAGTCTACAGGGAGCTATAATCAGCCCCAGCATTTT
>TRBV18|-|TRBJ2-6|23|-
CASSPLSSHVIGIPYSGANVLTF
TGTGCCAGCTCACCACTCTCGTCTCATGTTATAGGGATCCCCTACTCTGGGGCCAACGTCCTGACTTTC
>TRBV10-1|-|TRBJ2-7|13|TRBD2
CASSGDYSYEQYF
TGCGCCAGTTCGGGGGACTACTCCTACGAGCAGTACTTC
>TRBV15|-|TRBJ1-4|17|-
CATSRVGGRVGSEKLFF
TGTGCCACCAGCAGAGTAGGCGGAAGGGTTGGGAGTGAAAAACTGTTTTTT
>TRBV2|-|TRBJ2-3|15|-
CASERVGGSTDTQYF
TGTGCCAGCGAAAGGGTGGGGGGCAGCACAGATACGCAGTATTTT
>TRBV9|-|TRBJ1-2|12|-
CASSLPTGGYTF
TGTGCCAGCAGCTTACCGACTGGTGGCTACACCTTC
>TRBV18|-|TRBJ2-7|14|-
CASSPGLGDYEQYF
TGTGCCAGCTCACCCGGATTAGGGGACTACGAGCAGTACTTC
>TRBV23-1|-|TRBJ2-7|9|-
CATTGSQYF
TGCGCCACAACAGGGTCGCAGTACTTC
>TRBV19|-|TRBJ1-1|14|TRBD1
CASRPLRGPTEAFF
TGTGCCAGTAGACCCCTTAGGGGGCCCACTGAAGCTTTCTTT
>TRBV5-6|few|TRBJ1-2|13|-
CASSLDFLYGYTF
TGTGCCAGCAGCTTGGACTTTCTCTATGGCTACACCTTC
>TRBV27|-|TRBJ2-1|18|TRBD2
CASSLEFRRLAGGDEQFF
TGTGCCAGCAGTTTAGAATTCAGGAGACTAGCGGGAGGAGATGAGCAGTTCTTC
>TRBV19|-|TRBJ2-7|16|-
CASSILVVPQVHEQYF
TGTGCCAGTAGTATCTTAGTGGTTCCTCAGGTCCACGAGCAGTACTTC
>TRBV18|-|TRBJ2-2|15|-
CASSPQSLNTGELFF
TGTGCCAGCTCACCCCAATCCCTGAACACCGGGGAGCTGTTTTTT
>TRBV18|-|TRBJ1-3|17|-
CASSPPGGELPGNTIYF
TGTGCCAGCTCACCACCCGGCGGGGAGCTTCCTGGAAACACCATATATTTT
>TRBV29-1|once|TRBJ1-2|13|-
CSVAHTGNYGYTF
TGCAGCGTTGCCCACACAGGGAACTATGGCTACACCTTC
>TRBV5-1|-|TRBJ1-5|14|-
CASSLDVGLEPQHF
TGCGCCAGCAGCTTGGATGTAGGCCTTGAGCCCCAGCATTTT
>TRBV21-1|-|TRBJ2-7|14|-
CASRTSGSPYEQYF
TGTGCCAGCAGGACTAGCGGGAGTCCCTACGAGCAGTACTTC
>TRBV2|-|TRBJ2-7|14|-
CASSYRGHSYEQYF
TGTGCCAGCAGTTACCGGGGCCACTCCTACGAGCAGTACTTC
>TRBV4-3|few|TRBJ2-7|16|TRBD2
CASSQELLAGGYEQYF
TGCGCCAGCAGCCAAGAATTACTAGCGGGGGGGTACGAGCAGTACTTC
>TRBV29-1|-|TRBJ2-2|14|-
CSVTPRANTGELFF
TGCAGCGTGACCCCGAGGGCGAACACCGGGGAGCTGTTTTTT
>TRBV15|-|TRBJ2-1|15|TRBD1
CATSSTGTGLNEQFF
TGTGCCACCAGCAGCACCGGGACAGGGTTGAATGAGCAGTTCTTC
>TRBV5-4|-|TRBJ2-2|15|-
CASSSKMPNTGELFF
TGTGCCAGCAGCAGTAAGATGCCGAACACCGGGGAGCTGTTTTTT
>TRBV19|few|TRBJ1-5|13|-
CASSIAGMKPQHF
TGTGCCAGTAGTATAGCCGGGATGAAGCCCCAGCATTTT